The text below deals with one T cell receptor beta chain. This sample is drawn from a study of blood T cells in healthy people across ages. For the second PCR, which ran for about 6 to 12 cycles, a sample-barcoded 5' primer and a J-beta primer mix were used. TCRdb re-called the 5' RACE reads with MiXCR, one entry per CDR3 protein. This sample has 700,000 to 850,000 distinct CDR3 sequences; about 55% occur once, and the top ten carry around 40%. Between the trimmed V and J ends, which lost 5 bases and 8 bases, there was a span of 16 bases. The CDR3 runs 13 residues. CDR1 is DFQATT, CDR2 SNEGSKA, per germline (reference sequence).

This sequence originates from a man at least 80 years old in good health. The sample consisted of blood. V gene TRBV20-1 combines with J gene TRBJ2-1; D is perhaps TRBD1 or TRBD2 (5 bases each). CDR3 protein: CSALRDASHEQFF. The CDR3 DNA reads as TGCAGTGCTTTACGGGACGCCTCCCATGAGCAGTTCTTC.